This TCR beta chain was observed in a study of control samples from healthy donors and cancer patients. The method was immunoSEQ multiplex PCR; TCRdb's version includes in-frame clones alone and lacks a portion of them. Of about 110,000 clones in the sample, roughly 79% were seen once. Per germline, CDR1 SNHLY and CDR2 FYNNEI. This CDR3 is 15 amino acids long. Trimming cost V 2 bases and J 1 base, with 8 bases left between them. The sample was blood. This rearrangement joins TRBV2 to TRBJ2-2, with D possibly being TRBD1 (6 bases). The TCR originated in a man between 18 and 29 years old in good health. The CDR3 bases are TGTGCCAGCAGTGAAAGGGGACAGAACACCGGGGAGCTGTTTTTT. This sequence encodes CASSERGQNTGELFF.